These 16 T cell receptor beta chains were sequenced from one sample in a study of human T cells and chemical hapten exposure. TCRdb passed the RACE reads through MiXCR, listing each CDR3 protein once. The repertoire has 70,000 or so distinct CDR3 sequences, over 8.5% of them found once; the top ten carry roughly 1.4%. Time point meaning: patch test 3, about 24 weeks after DPC sensitization. Specified treatment: therapeutic diphenylcyclopropenone sensitization with weekly scalp DPC. Sequenced here: whole blood, sampled in connection with sensitization to the hapten diphenylcyclopropenone (DPC). These receptors came from a woman in her forties or fifties with alopecia areata. Some clones in this sample may be carry-over from other donors' samples.

This rearrangement joins TRBV28 to TRBJ2-5; D could derive from TRBD1 or TRBD2 (5 bases each). Germline V CDR1 and CDR2: MDHEN, SYDVKM. The CDR3 extends over 14 amino acids. Trimming pared 3 bases from V and 7 bases from J, leaving 15 bases between. In nucleotides, the CDR3 is TGTGCCAGCAGTTTGAATACAGGCGGAGGGACCCAGTACTTC. It translates to CASSLNTGGGTQYF.

This clonotype was recorded at least ten times. This rearrangement joins TRBV20-1 to TRBJ1-5, with D possibly matching TRBD1 (6 bases). Germline CDR1 DFQATT, CDR2 SNEGSKA (reference sequence). V was shortened by 0 bases and J by 10 bases, with 13 bases between the two germline ends. This CDR3 has 13 residues. The CDR3: CSARDEGGKPQHF. CDR3 coding DNA: TGCAGTGCTAGAGATGAGGGGGGAAAACCCCAGCATTTT.

The V and J genes are TRBV10-3 and TRBJ2-7; no clear D. Trimming left V 6 bases short and J 1 base short, with 13 bases between. This CDR3 is 14 amino acids long. Germline CDR1 is ENHRY and CDR2 is SYGVKD. The CDR3 loop reads CAIRPDWKSYEQYF. The DNA for the CDR3 is TGTGCCATCAGGCCCGACTGGAAGTCCTACGAGCAGTACTTC.

This clonotype was detected ten times or more. The chain couples TRBV28 to TRBJ2-3; the D gene is possibly TRBD1 (6 bases). This CDR3 contains 15 residues. Per the germline V gene, CDR1 is MDHEN and CDR2 is SYDVKM. The V and J ends lost 2 bases and 2 bases respectively, with 11 bases between them. The CDR3 reads CASSLQGLDTDTQYF. The CDR3, as DNA: TGTGCCAGCAGTTTACAGGGGCTGGACACAGATACGCAGTATTTT.

This clonotype was detected a few times. V and J are TRBV4-2 and TRBJ2-1; 7 bases match TRBD1. V was clipped by 2 bases and J by 5 bases; unmatched bases: 6. CDR1 is LGHNA, CDR2 YNFKEQ, per germline. The CDR3 runs to 15 residues. CDR3 amino acids: CASSQPGQANNEQFF. DNA for the CDR3: TGTGCCAGCAGCCAACCCGGACAGGCAAACAATGAGCAGTTCTTC.

V is TRBV12-3 or TRBV12-4 and J is TRBJ1-5; D is ambiguous. Trimming took 8 bases from V and 0 from J, leaving 14 bases between them. The CDR3 length is 15 residues. CDR3 loop: CASLPFGSSNQPQHF. In DNA, the CDR3 is TGTGCCAGCTTACCCTTTGGCAGTAGCAATCAGCCCCAGCATTTT.

This clonotype was seen many times. The rearrangement joins TRBV20-1 to TRBJ2-4; TRBD2 agrees at 7 bases. J gave up 8 bases and V 7 bases, and 5 bases lay outside the gene matches. This CDR3 is built from 11 residues. Germline V gives CDR1 DFQATT, CDR2 SNEGSKA (reference sequence). The CDR3 sequence is CSGSAGHIQYF. The CDR3 nucleotides are TGCAGTGGGTCAGCGGGACACATTCAGTACTTC.

Ten or more counts support this clonotype. A junction end diverges from the germline sequence, so it may reflect a read error. The chain combines TRBV20-1 with TRBJ1-2; D is undetermined. Per germline, CDR1 DFQATT and CDR2 SNEGSKA (reference sequence). The CDR3 consists of 14 residues. The chain's CDR3 is CSASRPHSDASYAF. For the CDR3, the DNA is TGCAGTGCTAGTAGGCCTCACTCGGACGCGTCTTATGCCTTC.

The chain recombines TRBV20-1 with TRBJ2-3; 7 bases map to TRBD2. V was clipped by 6 bases and J by 4 bases; unmatched bases: 10. This CDR3 spans 14 amino acids. The V gene's germline CDR1 is DFQATT and CDR2 SNEGSKA (reference sequence). CDR3 sequence (DNA): TGCAGTGCAGAAGCGGGGCAGCGACCAGATACGCAGTATTTT. Translation gives CSAEAGQRPDTQYF.

This clonotype was detected ten times or more. The chain joins TRBV6-6 to TRBJ1-3; unclear D gene. CDR1 and CDR2 (germline): MNHNY, SVGAGI (reference sequence). CDR3 size: 10 residues. Trimming stripped 7 bases from V and 9 bases from J, with 7 bases between. The CDR3, as DNA: TGTGCCAGCATAGGTAGCACCATATATTTT. This encodes CASIGSTIYF.

The chain is built from TRBV20-1 and TRBJ1-6; 9 bases agree with TRBD1. V lost 1 base to trimming and J lost 7 bases; unmatched junction nucleotides: 5. Germline V CDR1 and CDR2: DFQATT, SNEGSKA (reference sequence). There are 15 residues in the CDR3. CDR3 coding DNA: TGCAGTGCTAGAGGGATAGGACAGGGGAATTCACCCCTCCACTTT. This codes for CSARGIGQGNSPLHF.

About this clonotype: Just one base apart from a much larger clone, this may be a read error. CDR3 DNA: TGTGCCAGCAGTGAACAGGGCTTGGGCGTTGAAGCTTTCTTT. It is translated as CASSEQGLGVEAFF. The rearrangement uses TRBV2 and TRBJ1-1, with D tentatively TRBD1 (5 bases). The CDR3 is 14 amino acids. CDR1 and CDR2 from the germline V gene are SNHLY and FYNNEI. The V end lost 2 bases, the J end lost 7 bases, and 14 bases lay between the germline ends.

This clonotype was recorded many times. The chain recombines TRBV12-3 or TRBV12-4 with TRBJ1-5; D possibly corresponds to TRBD1 (5 bases). The CDR3 runs 13 residues. Deletions cut 6 bases from V and 6 bases from J, with 12 bases between. CDR3 nucleotide sequence: TGTGCCAGCAGCCTGGGGGTTGTTCAGCCCCAGCATTTT. Its protein is CASSLGVVQPQHF.

With respect to this clonotype: Germline is not matched at one junction end, which may reflect a read error. CDR3 in amino acids: CASSLAGGTNTGELFF. In nucleotides, the CDR3 is TGTGCCAGCAGCCTAGCGGGAGGGACTAACACCGGGGAGCTGTTTTTT. This sequence joins TRBV7-2 and TRBJ2-2, with TRBD2 identical over 12 bases. CDR3 length equals 16 residues. Germline-derived CDR1 and CDR2 are SGHTA and FQGNSA. Filled out from reference TRBV7-2 and TRBJ2-2, the complete variable domain reads GAGVSQSPSNKVTEKGKDVELRCDPISGHTALYWYRQSLGQGLEFLIYFQGNSAPDKSGLPSDRFSAERTGGSVSTLTIQRTQQEDSAVYLCASSLAGGTNTGELFFGEGSRLTVL.

This clonotype was observed a handful of times. The V gene is TRBV3-1, the J gene TRBJ1-5, with a tentative D call TRBD1 (6 bases). CDR1 and CDR2 from the germline V gene are LGHDT and YNNKEL (reference sequence). The germline V and J ends were trimmed by 6 bases and 1 base, with 13 bases remaining between them. The CDR3 is made up of 15 amino acids. This CDR3 is CASRRQVGSNQPQHF. The CDR3 DNA reads as TGTGCCAGCAGGCGACAGGTTGGGAGCAATCAGCCCCAGCATTTT.

The chain carries TRBV4-1 and TRBJ1-2; D possibly corresponds to TRBD1 (5 bases). Germline lookup yields CDR1 MGHRA and CDR2 YSYEKL. The CDR3 extends over 16 amino acids. The V end lost 0 bases, the J end lost 4 bases, and 15 bases lay between the germline ends. The CDR3 DNA sequence: TGCGCCAGCAGCCAAGACCCAGGAGGGGCAAGCTATGGCTACACCTTC. This translates into CASSQDPGGASYGYTF.